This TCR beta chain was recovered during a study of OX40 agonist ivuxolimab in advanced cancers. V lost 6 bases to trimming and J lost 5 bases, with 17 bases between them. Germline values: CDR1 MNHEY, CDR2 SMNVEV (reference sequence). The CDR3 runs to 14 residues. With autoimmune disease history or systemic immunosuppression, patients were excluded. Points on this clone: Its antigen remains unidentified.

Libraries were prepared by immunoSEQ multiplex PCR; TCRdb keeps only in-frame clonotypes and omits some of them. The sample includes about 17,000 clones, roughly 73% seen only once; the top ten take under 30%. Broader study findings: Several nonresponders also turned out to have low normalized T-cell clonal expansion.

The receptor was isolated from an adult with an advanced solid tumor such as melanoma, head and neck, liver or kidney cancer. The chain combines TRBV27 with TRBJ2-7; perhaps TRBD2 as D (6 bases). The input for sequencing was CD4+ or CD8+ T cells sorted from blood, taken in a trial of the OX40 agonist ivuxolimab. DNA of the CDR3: TGTGCCAGCAGGGAGGGGTGGAATGCGAACGAGCAGTACTTC. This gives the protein CASREGWNANEQYF.